This is a list of T cell receptor beta chains from one sample in a study of blood T cell repertoires in COVID-19. The repertoire was sequenced with immunoSEQ multiplex PCR; TCRdb's copy has only in-frame clones and lacks some. The profile shows a few hundred thousand clones, just over 90% of them singletons. The sample was PBMCs or T cells enriched from blood (not recorded which). These TCRs come from a woman in her thirties or forties who had been exposed to COVID-19. The CDR3 runs from the conserved cysteine through the conserved F or W. The D gene is left open where the match is weak. Size is stated for part of the rows, as once, few or many counts, or as a class when the clone is expanded.

j_call	v_call	clone_size	d_call	cdr3_nt	cdr3_aa
TRBJ1-1	TRBV18	-	-	TGTGCCAGCTTCTCGGGGGGGACTGAAGCTTTCTTT	CASFSGGTEAFF
TRBJ1-2	TRBV19	-	TRBD1	TGTGCCAGTGGGGACAGGGGTTCCTATGGCTACACCTTC	CASGDRGSYGYTF
TRBJ1-2	TRBV30	-	-	TGTGCCTGGAGCAAGGGGGGGCATGGCTACACCTTC	CAWSKGGHGYTF
TRBJ1-5	TRBV7-8	-	-	TGTGCCAGCAGCTTAGTTATGGGTGTGAGGAGCAATCAGCCCCAGCATTTT	CASSLVMGVRSNQPQHF
TRBJ1-1	TRBV6-6	-	-	TGTGCCAGCAGTTACCCGGGGACGGGGAGGACTGAAGCTTTCTTT	CASSYPGTGRTEAFF
TRBJ2-1	TRBV6-5	-	-	TGTGCCAGCAGTTGGGGACCCGACAGGTCTTCCAATGAGCAGTTCTTC	CASSWGPDRSSNEQFF
TRBJ2-5	TRBV10-2	few	TRBD2	TGCGCCAGCAAAGGGGGGGTAGCGGGGGGAGAGACCCAGTACTTC	CASKGGVAGGETQYF
TRBJ1-1	TRBV7-2	-	-	TGTGCCAGCAGCAGGATCAGGGGAAACACTGAAGCTTTCTTT	CASSRIRGNTEAFF
TRBJ2-6	TRBV19	-	TRBD1	TGTGCCAGTTTCGCCCCGGGACAGGTGGGCTCTGGGGCCAACGTCCTGACTTTC	CASFAPGQVGSGANVLTF
TRBJ1-5	TRBV19	few	-	TGTGCCAGTAGTCCGGCCCAGTCGAGGCAGCCCCAGCATTTT	CASSPAQSRQPQHF
TRBJ1-2	TRBV6-5	-	-	TGTGCCAGCAGTCCCGGGACAACTAACTATGGCTACACCTTC	CASSPGTTNYGYTF
TRBJ2-1	TRBV19	once	TRBD2	TGTGCCAGTAGTATAAGTATAGCGGGATACCCTCAAGAGCAGTTCTTC	CASSISIAGYPQEQFF
TRBJ1-2	TRBV5-1	once	-	TGCGCCAGCAGCGAGGAGGTAGCCGGGTATGGCTACACCTTC	CASSEEVAGYGYTF
TRBJ1-2	TRBV5-6	few	-	TGTGCCAGCAGCTTGGAGGGACTGGGCGGAGGCTACACCTTC	CASSLEGLGGGYTF
TRBJ1-1	TRBV5-1	-	-	TGCGCCAGCAGCTTCCAGGGCAGTACAATGAACACTGAAGCTTTCTTT	CASSFQGSTMNTEAFF
TRBJ2-7	TRBV7-2	once	-	TGTGCCAGCAGCGATTCGCCGGGACTTACACAGTACTTC	CASSDSPGLTQYF
TRBJ2-1	TRBV5-4	-	-	TGTGCCAGCAGCTTGGATGCCGGTGAGCAGTTCTTC	CASSLDAGEQFF
TRBJ1-1	TRBV11-3	once	-	TGTGCCAGCAGCCAACGACCCGGAGGGCAAGCTTTCTTT	CASSQRPGGQAFF
TRBJ1-2	TRBV4-3	few	TRBD1	TGCGCCAGCAGCCCGGGACAGGGGGCGTTTGTTAACTATGGCTACACCTTC	CASSPGQGAFVNYGYTF
TRBJ2-5	TRBV7-9	-	TRBD1	TGTGCCAGCAGCTCCACCGGACAGGTCATCCAAGAGACCCAGTACTTC	CASSSTGQVIQETQYF
TRBJ2-3	TRBV19	-	TRBD2	TGTGCCAGTAGTATGGGCGGGAGGCCCGGCACAGATACGCAGTATTTT	CASSMGGRPGTDTQYF
TRBJ2-4	TRBV15	-	-	TGTGCCACCAGCACAGGTAACATCAAGTACTTC	CATSTGNIKYF
TRBJ1-1	TRBV15	few	-	TGTGCCACCAGCAGAGAACATAACACTGAAGCTTTCTTT	CATSREHNTEAFF
TRBJ2-5	TRBV5-8	-	-	TGTGCCAGCAGCCCTGGACAAGGGGGTCATTCTGGAGAGACCCAGTACTTC	CASSPGQGGHSGETQYF
TRBJ1-2	TRBV1	-	-	TGCACCAGCAGCCAAGTTCCGGGCGGAGGCGGTGAGACCTTC	CTSSQVPGGGGETF
TRBJ1-3	TRBV7-2	-	-	TGTGCCAGCAGCTTAGTTTTTCTGGGAAACACCATATATTTT	CASSLVFLGNTIYF
TRBJ1-4	TRBV7-9	-	TRBD1	TGTGCCAGCAGCTTAAGGCCAGGGGGCTTCGGTAGTGAAAAACTGTTTTTT	CASSLRPGGFGSEKLFF
TRBJ1-2	TRBV7-9	-	-	TGTGCCAGCAGCCCGAGAGGGACTGGAAGCTTC	CASSPRGTGSF
TRBJ2-1	TRBV19	once	-	TGTGCCAGTAGTATGGCAGGGGCCTACTACAATGAGCAGTTCTTC	CASSMAGAYYNEQFF
TRBJ1-2	TRBV5-4	-	-	TGTGCCAGCAGCGCGGGTTATTCGGGCTATGGCTACACCTTC	CASSAGYSGYGYTF
TRBJ2-2	TRBV6-6	-	-	TGTGCCAGCCGCCCTCCCGGAGGATCGAACACCGGGGAGCTGTTTTTT	CASRPPGGSNTGELFF
TRBJ1-2	TRBV5-4	few	TRBD1	TGTGCCAGCAGCCAACGGACAGGGGAGTATGGCTACACCTTC	CASSQRTGEYGYTF
TRBJ2-3	TRBV7-6	-	TRBD2	TGTGCCAGCAGCGTAGCGGGAGGCACCACAGATACGCAGTATTTT	CASSVAGGTTDTQYF
TRBJ2-7	TRBV10-2	-	TRBD1	TGCGCCAGCAGAGACGGGACAGGTTATTCCTACGAGCAGTACTTC	CASRDGTGYSYEQYF
TRBJ1-2	TRBV5-1	-	TRBD1	TGCGCCAGCAGTCACGGGACAGGGCTTTACTATGGCTACACCTTC	CASSHGTGLYYGYTF
TRBJ2-3	TRBV6-1	once	-	TGTGCCAGCAGTGAAACGAAACCCCCAGGAGATACGCAGTATTTT	CASSETKPPGDTQYF
TRBJ1-2	TRBV13	-	TRBD1	TGTGCCAGCAGCTTACGACAGGGGGGCAACTATGGCTACACCTTC	CASSLRQGGNYGYTF
TRBJ2-7	TRBV12-3/TRBV12-4	-	-	TGTGCCAGCAGTTTAAGGAGGAGTCACGGGTACTTC	CASSLRRSHGYF
TRBJ1-6	TRBV9	-	TRBD1	TGTGCCAGCAGCGTAACAGGGGTTCTGACACCCCTCCACTTT	CASSVTGVLTPLHF
TRBJ2-2	TRBV30	-	TRBD2	TGTGCCTGGAGTGTATGGTTGGGGGGGATCAACACCGGGGAGCTGTTTTTT	CAWSVWLGGINTGELFF
TRBJ1-4	TRBV18	-	TRBD1	TGTGCCAGCTCACTGGACAGGGGTCGTGAAAAACTGTTTTTT	CASSLDRGREKLFF